Detailed here is one T cell receptor beta chain. Its antigen is as yet unknown. It was genomic DNA that served as the template for profiling TCR beta VDJ and CDR3. One entry per CDR3 protein results from TCRdb running MiXCR on the reads. The sample carries some 130,000 distinct CDR3 sequences, about 48% recorded once. The germline V gene has CDR1 SGHRS and CDR2 YFSETQ. This CDR3 spans 18 amino acids. The V end lost 0 bases, the J end lost 5 bases, and 23 bases lay between the germline ends. This record belongs to a study of CD8+CD57+ T cells in acquired aplastic anemia. Overall study findings and caveats: No significant patient-versus-control difference appeared in CD8+ Simpson's diversity.

Sequenced: sorted CD4+, CD8+, or CD8+CD57+ T cells (not recorded which) from PBMCs. The sequence was obtained from a human donor in good health, serving as a control. This sequence joins TRBV5-1 and TRBJ2-5; D possibly corresponds to TRBD2 (5 bases). CDR3 in DNA: TGCGCCAGCAGCTTGGTTCGCTCAGGCGGCGGGTTTGGGGAGACCCAGTACTTC. It translates to CASSLVRSGGGFGETQYF.